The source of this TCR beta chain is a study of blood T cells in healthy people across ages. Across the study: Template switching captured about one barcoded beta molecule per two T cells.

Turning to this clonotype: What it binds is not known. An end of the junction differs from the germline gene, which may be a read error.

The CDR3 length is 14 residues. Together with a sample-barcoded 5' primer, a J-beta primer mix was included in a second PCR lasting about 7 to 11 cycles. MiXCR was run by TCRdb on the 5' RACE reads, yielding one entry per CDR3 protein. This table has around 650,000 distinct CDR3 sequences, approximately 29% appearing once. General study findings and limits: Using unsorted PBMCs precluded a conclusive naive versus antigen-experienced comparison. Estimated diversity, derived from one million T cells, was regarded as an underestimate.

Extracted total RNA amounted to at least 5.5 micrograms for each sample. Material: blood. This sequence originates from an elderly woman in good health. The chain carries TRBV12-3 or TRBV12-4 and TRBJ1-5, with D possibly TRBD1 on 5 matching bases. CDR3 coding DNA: TGTGCCAACAGTTTAGTAGGGGTCGATCAGCCCCAGCATTTT. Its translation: CANSLVGVDQPQHF.